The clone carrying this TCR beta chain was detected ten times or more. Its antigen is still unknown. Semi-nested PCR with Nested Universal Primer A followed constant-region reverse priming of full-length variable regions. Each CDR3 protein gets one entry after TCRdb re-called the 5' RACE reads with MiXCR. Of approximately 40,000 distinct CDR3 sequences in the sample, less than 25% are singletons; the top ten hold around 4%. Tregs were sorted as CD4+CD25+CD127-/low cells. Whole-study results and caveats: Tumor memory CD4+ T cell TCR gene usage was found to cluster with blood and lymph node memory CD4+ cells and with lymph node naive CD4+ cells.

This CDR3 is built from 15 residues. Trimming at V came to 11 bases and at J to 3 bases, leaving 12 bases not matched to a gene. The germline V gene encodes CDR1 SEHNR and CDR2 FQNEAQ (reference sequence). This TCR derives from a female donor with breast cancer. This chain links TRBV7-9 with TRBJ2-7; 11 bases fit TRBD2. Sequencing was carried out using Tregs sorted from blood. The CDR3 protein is CAGTSGTSGNYEQYF. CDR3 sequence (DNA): TGTGCCGGAACTTCCGGGACTAGCGGAAACTACGAGCAGTACTTC.